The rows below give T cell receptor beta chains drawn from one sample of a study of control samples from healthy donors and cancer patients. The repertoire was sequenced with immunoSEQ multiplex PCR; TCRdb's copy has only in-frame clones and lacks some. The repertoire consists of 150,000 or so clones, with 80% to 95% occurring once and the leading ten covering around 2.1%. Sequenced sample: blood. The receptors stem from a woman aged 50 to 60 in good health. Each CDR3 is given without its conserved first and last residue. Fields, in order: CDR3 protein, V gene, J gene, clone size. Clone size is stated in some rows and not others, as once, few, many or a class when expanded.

ASSLGQGVNNEQF	TRBV14	TRBJ2-1	-
ASSERAKPF	TRBV19	TRBJ1-3	-
ASSKIGGMDEQY	TRBV4-1	TRBJ2-7	-
ASSSLGDKKLF	TRBV5-1	TRBJ1-4	-
ASSFRTAGEAF	TRBV5-8	TRBJ1-1	-
AAGSGNERHQPQH	TRBV6-5	TRBJ1-5	-
ASSRGREYYEQY	TRBV19	TRBJ2-7	-
ASAVARDRRNSPLH	TRBV2	TRBJ1-6	-
ASSLGRQISSTDTQY	TRBV7-6	TRBJ2-3	few
ASSTQGGGAGANVLT	TRBV19	TRBJ2-6	-
ASRETYRHSGNGYT	TRBV5-1	TRBJ1-2	-
ASSSRDSGRTDTQY	TRBV19	TRBJ2-3	-
ASSLEVGTSGTDTQY	TRBV5-1	TRBJ2-3	once
ASSHRGDTQY	TRBV18	TRBJ2-3	-
ATRLGYSNQPQH	TRBV6-5	TRBJ1-5	-
ASTKGGEYQPQH	TRBV7-8	TRBJ1-5	-